The source of this T cell receptor beta chain is a study of cytomegalovirus exposure and HLA in healthy donors (dated by TCRdb to between 2016 and 2019). In terms of the full investigation: An earlier analysis of several hundred of the donors reported approximately 300 Gb of sequence data and 100 million to 120 million unique TCR beta sequences obtained from around 180 million T cells. Rather than using new phenotypic data, the later analysis identified candidate immune exposures from TCR beta sequences and from how often those sequences occurred across donors. The study was designed to test whether signatures of past pathogen exposure could be identified by cataloging public T cell receptors. Four or five DR-DQ haplotypes were handled as single units for association and clustering, since linkage in the cohort was strong. Among several hundred genotyped donors of the cohort, an average of around 250,000 unique TCR beta nucleotide sequences was sequenced per donor, of which 15% to 20% were non-productive. A later analysis re-analyzed previously published TCR beta repertoires from 650 to 800 donors and added high-resolution HLA genotyping to study TCR occurrence patterns. To predict cytomegalovirus infection status, the study brought together high-throughput TCR immunosequencing, statistical association of individual TCRs with disease status, and machine learning. Class I and class II HLA loci were covered by the typing at four-digit resolution. Among the 398 genotyped donors, approximately 81% belonged to the genetic ancestry cluster associated with self-reported Caucasian donors. All discovery cohort repertoires had been generated using a single sequencing platform. In a later genetic analysis, genome-wide SNP genotypes for about three fifths of the roughly 670 donors were used, and that subset was treated as a discovery cohort. An earlier analysis of approximately 580 of the donors used high-throughput TCR beta sequencing to judge whether each TCR beta V gene segment behaved as functional or pseudogenic. Donor age, sex, ethnicity and CMV serostatus were compiled together with the repertoire data. The number of donors typed differed by locus, with 629-630 for A, B, C, DRB1 and DQB1, roughly 550 for DQA1, 600 to 610 for DPA1, and approximately 470 for DPB1. An early release that covered 640 HLA-typed donors contained around 330 gigabases of sequencing data and 65 million to 100 million unique TCR sequences. The study used immunosequencing to profile the T cell repertoires of several hundred subjects and linked those repertoires to cytomegalovirus serostatus. Along with the roughly 710-subject first cohort, a separate validation cohort of 120 different subjects was used.

The cohort was made up of approximately 670 healthy bone marrow donors. At the time of sampling, all cohort members were nominally healthy, though unrecorded immune exposures were likely present. CMV serostatus was recorded as positive for just under 300 and negative for about 50% of the roughly 670 cohort members, whereas no CMV serostatus was recorded for the donor in question. A peripheral blood sample was provided by each donor, and peripheral blood mononuclear cells were used for TCR beta sequencing. Genomic DNA extraction from the blood cell samples was performed with the Qiagen DNeasy Blood Extraction Kit. Reading the germline V gene gives CDR1 MNHEY and CDR2 SVGAGI. V is cut back by 6 bases and J by 0 bases, with 1 base in the junction unmatched. The CDR3 runs 15 amino acids, cysteine and phenylalanine included. Only the CDR3 DNA is retained, 45 bases long and in frame from the first base.

The library relied on the immunoSEQ multiplex PCR assay. For the multiplex PCR, a mixture combining 60 forward primers for TCR Vbeta segments and 13 reverse primers for TCR Jbeta segments was used. A multiplex PCR assay on genomic DNA amplified the CDR3 region of rearranged TCR beta genes. The amplified TCR beta libraries were sequenced on the Illumina HiSeq System as 87-base-pair reads. The published analysis was carried out like this. A later analysis tallied 75 million to 95 million unique TCR beta chains across the 650 to 750 repertoires, and some 10 million of those chains were shared by two or more donors. Raw reads were error-corrected and collapsed into unique sequences with a nearest-neighbor algorithm that merged closely related sequences to remove PCR and sequencing errors. To assign V, D and J gene segments, CDR3 sequences were aligned to IMGT reference sequences. For a sequence to be retained, a match of at least six nucleotides to both a V gene segment and a J gene segment was required. A rearrangement was called productive if the CDR3 had no stop codons and remained in frame with V and J, and every other rearrangement was called non-productive. CDR3 was defined according to IMGT convention as the region running from the second conserved V-encoded cysteine to the conserved J-encoded phenylalanine. The earlier analysis of about 640 of the donors excluded any sequence lacking an unambiguous match to a single V gene segment. An earlier analysis of a few hundred of the donors called V segments functional above 56.7% productive rearrangements and segregating when the between-donor standard deviation exceeded 5%. A statistical classification framework was built for diagnosing cytomegalovirus status from the catalog of TCR beta chain sequences. In a later analysis, TCR nucleotide sequences were compared against IMGT/GENE-DB human TR gene sequences so that V and J genes could be assigned. The TCRdist pipeline was used in a later analysis to assign CDR3 sequences and most-parsimonious VDJ recombination scenarios. In a later analysis, each TCR beta chain was defined by its CDR3 amino acid sequence together with its V-gene family, and reads lacking a unique V-gene family were excluded. In a later analysis, a few hundred highly shared, low-generation-probability nucleotide sequences were removed to address suspected cross-contamination and a sequencing artifact. For each public chain, a later analysis derived a clonal expansion index from normalized ranks of inferred template counts within each repertoire. Generation probabilities in a later analysis came from a VDJ recombination model fitted to out-of-frame rearrangements, and those results were checked against IGoR. Hypergeometric tests were used in a later analysis to score TCR-TCR, TCR-HLA and TCR-CMV co-occurrence, with a repertoire-size bias correction applied to the TCR pairs. In a later analysis, false discovery rates were estimated by permuting HLA or CMV assignments 20 times. A later analysis grouped co-occurring TCRs with DBSCAN, adding TCRdist sequence similarity when clustering within HLA-allele-positive subsets. Co-occurrence clustering excluded repertoires with fewer than 30,000 or more than 120,000 public chains, plus five with anomalous nucleotide sharing. TCRdb obtained this table from immuneACCESS and retained in-frame rearrangements with V and J assigned. These tables miss some clones; where compared with another copy, unresolved V genes account for less than half of the shortfall, and the remainder is unexplained. That table gives V, J and clone size, and the DNA gave D and trimming. This sample has around 130,000 clones in its table, and about 73% of those were observed once. The top ten hold about 3% of the sample.

As for this clone: Its antigen is currently not known. Qualities for individual bases were not recorded, and no much larger clone is one base off.

Broader findings and caveats from the paper: A later analysis found that most CMV-associated TCR beta chains appeared HLA-restricted, with HLA associations seemingly driven largely by CMV exposure. In this cohort, only TCR beta chains were sequenced, and detectable features were limited by the absence of alpha or paired-chain data. A cluster of highly shared sequence variants was judged likely to be a technical artifact of the sequencing pipeline. In vitro tests confirmed that a few of the cytomegalovirus-associated TCR beta chains recognize cytomegalovirus antigens. Assigning TCR associations to individual alleles was difficult when HLA alleles, especially DR and DQ, strongly co-occurred. In a later genetic analysis, fewer N-insertions in productive TCRs were reported among donors in an Asian-associated ancestry cluster than the roughly 700-donor mean. Roughly uniform sequencing depth across donors was assumed in presence/absence analyses, although this assumption may not hold. Broadly in line with IMGT annotations, most TCR beta V segments showed up in productive rearrangements about 87% or about 30% of the time in an earlier analysis of approximately 640 of the donors. Because HLA typing was missing for some donors at each locus, association tests included only the typed subset. A further reported finding was that TCR beta sequences accurately predicted the HLA-A and HLA-B alleles for most subjects in the first cohort. In both the original and validation cohorts, the classifier was reported to diagnose cytomegalovirus status with high specificity and sensitivity. Because counts were too low, fewer than 20 rarely observed V segments, including chromosome 9 orphons, were excluded from the earlier analysis of fewer than 650 of the donors. Specific HLA alleles were associated with 18,000 or so TCR beta sequences at a false discovery rate of 0.05 in a later analysis. While some public TCRs were present in many individuals, most TCR sequences turned up only very rarely across donors. In a later analysis, TCR association rates were found to vary across HLA loci, with the most associated TCRs seen for DRB1 alleles and the fewest for HLA-C alleles. In a later analysis, HLA-associated TCR beta chains showed more clonal expansion and lower generation probabilities than non-associated chains that were equally common. The study listed over 150 TCR beta chains as associated with cytomegalovirus. According to the authors, the approach could potentially be generalized to other disease states and immunological phenotypes. Linkage disequilibrium might explain the correlated functional status among segregating V segments, but an unknown experimental factor could not be ruled out. In a later analysis, several top co-occurrence clusters were reported to appear linked to parvovirus B19, influenza, CMV and Epstein-Barr virus. Immune exposure information for the cohort was limited to CMV serostatus. An association between a missense DCLRE1C variant and V-gene and J-gene trimming of TCR beta chains was found in a later genetic analysis and replicated in an independent cohort. Some IMGT-functional V segments, including TRBV6-2 and TRBV6-3, could not be distinguished by the 87-base-pair reads and were therefore excluded.

This TCR was recovered from a human donor in good health. The rearranged chain carries TRBV6-5 and TRBJ1-6; 8 bases in between match TRBD1. The sample taken for sequencing was PBMCs. The nucleotide sequence is given as TGTGCCAGCAGAGACAGGGGCTCCTATAATTCACCCCTCCACTTT. The encoded protein is CASRDRGSYNSPLHF.